This T cell receptor beta chain comes out of a study of cytomegalovirus exposure and HLA in healthy donors. Whereas donors were nominally healthy upon sampling, unrecorded immune exposures were probable. PCR employed 60 Vbeta and 13 Jbeta primers. Repertoires were generated with immunoSEQ multiplex PCR, while TCRdb's copy carries only in-frame clones and drops some. Of some 150,000 clones in the sample, 80% are singletons; the top ten hold over 0.95%. Overall study findings and caveats: Rarity held for most TCR sequences, but there were some public TCRs that occurred in many donors. For TCR beta chains, V- and J-gene trimming was later linked to a missense DCLRE1C variant. Cytomegalovirus-associated TCR beta chains were listed, numbering approximately 150.

Worth noting for this clone: Its target is not known. Different DNA sequences within this sample yield the same CDR3.

The sequence was collected from a woman in her forties or fifties in good health and CMV-seronegative. The sequenced sample was PBMCs.

The CDR3 bases are TGTGCCAGCAGCCCTCAGATGAACACTGAAGCTTTCTTT. This codes for CASSPQMNTEAFF. The V and J genes are TRBV7-2 and TRBJ1-1; no clear D gene. The germline CDR1 and CDR2 sequences are SGHTA and FQGNSA. The CDR3 contains 13 residues. The V gene lost 5 bases and the J gene lost 0 bases, with 7 bases spanning the gap.